The 31 T cell receptor beta chains below were found in one sample sequenced in a study of blood T cell repertoires in COVID-19. The assay was immunoSEQ multiplex PCR, and TCRdb's table has in-frame clones only and misses some. The sample includes roughly 250,000 clones, less than 90% seen only once; the top ten take roughly 12%. Sample: peripheral blood. The origin of the receptors is a woman aged 30 to 39 with COVID-19, enrolled during active disease.

V gene TRBV5-1 combines with J gene TRBJ2-3, with D hard to call. Trimming cost V 4 bases and J 4 bases, with 10 bases left between them. The CDR3 spans 13 residues. Germline V gene data show CDR1 as SGHRS and CDR2 as YFSETQ. CDR3 protein: CASSATGPDTQYF. CDR3 DNA: TGCGCCAGCAGCGCCACCGGTCCAGATACGCAGTATTTT.

In the case of this clone: Distinct nucleotide sequences in the sample also encode this CDR3. The chain links TRBV5-4 to TRBJ2-7, with 11 bases aligning to TRBD2. Trimming cost V 4 bases and J 0 bases; bases outside gene matches: 0. The CDR3 is 14 residues long. Germline CDR1 SGHNT, CDR2 YYREEE (reference sequence). The CDR3 spells CASSLAGGSYEQYF. Here the CDR3 DNA reads TGTGCCAGCAGCCTAGCGGGGGGCTCCTACGAGCAGTACTTC. Full variable domain (outside the CDR3, taken from reference TRBV5-4 and TRBJ2-7): ETGVTQSPTHLIKTRGQQVTLRCSSQSGHNTVSWYQQALGQGPQFIFQYYREEENGRGNFPPRFSGLQFPNYSSELNVNALELDDSALYLCASSLAGGSYEQYFGPGTRLTVT.

The gene calls are TRBV30 and TRBJ2-2; unclear D gene. Germline-derived CDR1 and CDR2 are GTSNPN and SVGIG (reference sequence). The germline V and J ends were trimmed by 3 bases and 2 bases, with 7 bases remaining between them. The CDR3 extends over 13 amino acids. This chain's CDR3 is CAWRTINTGELFF. In nucleotides, the CDR3 is TGTGCCTGGAGAACAATCAACACCGGGGAGCTGTTTTTT.

The rearrangement joins TRBV2 to TRBJ2-3, with TRBD1 matching 8 bases. The CDR3 spans 18 residues. Trimming cost V 2 bases and J 0 bases; bases outside gene matches: 10. Germline V lookup: CDR1 SNHLY, CDR2 FYNNEI. CDR3 sequence: CASSETSDRATSTDTQYF. CDR3 DNA: TGTGCCAGCAGTGAAACTTCGGACAGGGCAACTAGCACAGATACGCAGTATTTT.

This chain joins TRBV28 and TRBJ1-2; D gene unclear. In germline, CDR1 is MDHEN, CDR2 SYDVKM. This CDR3 spans 13 amino acids. Trimming took off 5 bases at V and 1 base at J, with 8 bases between the two ends. The CDR3 protein is CASSLRRNYGYTF. The CDR3 DNA follows: TGTGCCAGCAGTCTACGCCGTAACTATGGCTACACCTTC.

This sequence joins TRBV4-2 and TRBJ2-7; the D gene is possibly TRBD1 (5 bases). This CDR3 comprises 14 residues. V was shortened by 3 bases and J by 2 bases, with 11 bases between the two germline ends. Germline V lookup: CDR1 LGHNA, CDR2 YNFKEQ. The CDR3 spells CASSQQPGPYEQYF. The CDR3 nucleotides read TGTGCCAGCAGCCAGCAGCCAGGGCCCTACGAGCAGTACTTC.

V gene TRBV3-1 (or the pseudogene TRBV3-2) combines with J gene TRBJ2-7, with 8 bases that match TRBD1. There are 16 residues in the CDR3. Germline V gene sequence: CDR1 LGHDT, CDR2 YNNKEL (reference sequence). The trim removed 4 bases at V and 5 bases at J, leaving 13 bases unmatched. As DNA, the CDR3 is TGTGCCAGCAGCCCAAACTTGGACAGGGTTGGCCACGAGCAGTACTTC. Translation: CASSPNLDRVGHEQYF.

V gene TRBV7-7 combines with J gene TRBJ2-2; no reliable D call. The germline gives CDR1 SSHAT, CDR2 FNYEAQ (reference sequence). The germline V and J ends were trimmed by 5 bases and 4 bases, with 8 bases remaining between them. The CDR3 is 13 amino acids. The CDR3 reads CASSGTATGELFF. The DNA of the CDR3 is TGTGCCAGCAGCGGCACAGCCACCGGGGAGCTGTTTTTT.

The chain couples TRBV2 to TRBJ2-2; 10 nucleotides line up with TRBD1. The CDR3 loop spans 15 amino acids. Germline lookup yields CDR1 SNHLY and CDR2 FYNNEI. V was clipped by 11 bases and J by 7 bases; unmatched bases: 13. The CDR3 loop is CASGGTGAEIGELFF. In DNA form, the CDR3 reads TGTGCCTCCGGGGGGACAGGGGCAGAGATCGGGGAGCTGTTTTTT.

The V call is TRBV5-4, the J call TRBJ2-3, with 10 bases lining up with TRBD2. The V gene end was trimmed by 4 bases and the J gene end by 3 bases; junction bases not matched to a gene: 11. Germline V lookup: CDR1 SGHNT, CDR2 YYREEE (reference sequence). The CDR3 runs to 17 residues. In DNA form, the CDR3 reads TGTGCCAGCAGCAATGCCCCCAGCGGGGGGGGGACAGATACGCAGTATTTT. Amino acids: CASSNAPSGGGTDTQYF.

The V call is TRBV29-1, the J call TRBJ1-2, with TRBD1 matching 7 bases. The length of the CDR3 is 14 residues. The junction had 8 bases not matched to a gene; V was cut back by 6 bases and J by 1 base. Germline values: CDR1 SQVTM, CDR2 ANQGSEA. The CDR3 loop is CSVLRDSLNYGYTF. The CDR3 DNA follows: TGCAGCGTCTTGCGGGACAGTCTTAACTATGGCTACACCTTC.

Notes on this clone: The germline gene is not matched at one end of the junction; a read error may be the cause. V is TRBV3-1 (or the pseudogene TRBV3-2) and J is TRBJ2-7; TRBD2 might be the D (6 bases). Germline CDR1 reads LGHDT; CDR2 reads YNNKEL (reference sequence). The CDR3 covers 12 residues. CDR3 sequence (DNA): TGTGCCAGCAGCCAGCGGGATTACGGGCAGTACTTC. As protein: CASSQRDYGQYF.

This clone was seen a handful of times. The chain employs TRBV5-1 and TRBJ2-1, with 8 bases fitting TRBD2. Germline V gives CDR1 SGHRS, CDR2 YFSETQ. The CDR3 is made up of 16 amino acids. The ends lost 1 base at V and 0 bases at J; junction bases unmatched: 3. The CDR3 protein is CASSLLGTSSYNEQFF. The CDR3 DNA is TGCGCCAGCAGCTTGTTAGGGACTAGCTCCTACAATGAGCAGTTCTTC.

The J gene is TRBJ1-2, the V gene TRBV2; 9 positions agree with TRBD1. Germline lookup yields CDR1 SNHLY and CDR2 FYNNEI. This CDR3 has 13 amino acids. V lost 4 bases and J lost 8; bases outside the gene matches: 5. The chain's CDR3 is CASSVGTGRGYTF. The CDR3 DNA sequence: TGTGCCAGCAGTGTGGGGACAGGGAGAGGCTACACCTTC.

The CDR3 loop reads CASSPRQGAVETQYF. The CDR3 region has the DNA TGCGCCAGCAGCCCCAGACAGGGGGCGGTGGAGACCCAGTACTTC. The chain combines TRBV5-1 with TRBJ2-5; 10 bases are a match to TRBD1. The J segment lost 5 bases and the V segment lost 4 bases, leaving 8 bases of the junction unmatched. Germline V gene data show CDR1 as SGHRS and CDR2 as YFSETQ. CDR3 length: 15 residues.

This chain joins TRBV11-2 and TRBJ1-5; no clear D gene. V lost 1 base and J lost 7, with 8 bases in between. In germline, CDR1 is SGHAT, CDR2 FQNNGV. The CDR3 is made up of 13 amino acids. The CDR3: CASSLGSSQPQHF. As DNA, the CDR3 is TGTGCCAGCAGCTTAGGCAGTTCCCAGCCCCAGCATTTT.

The chain couples TRBV18 to TRBJ2-3, with D possibly being TRBD1 (6 bases). Trimming removed 6 bases from V and 3 bases from J, with 19 bases in between. This CDR3 comprises 16 residues. Per the germline V gene, CDR1 is KGHSH and CDR2 is LQKENI. In nucleotides, the CDR3 is TGTGCCAGCTCGGACAGACTGAAGGTTGGGACAGATACGCAGTATTTT. It translates to CASSDRLKVGTDTQYF. Combining the CDR3 with reference TRBV18 and TRBJ2-3 gives the whole variable domain NAGVMQNPRHLVRRRGQEARLRCSPMKGHSHVYWYRQLPEEGLKFMVYLQKENIIDESGMPKERFSAEFPKEGPSILRIQQVVRGDSAAYFCASSDRLKVGTDTQYFGPGTRLTVL.

The chain joins TRBV21-1 to TRBJ1-4. TRBV21-1 is an annotated pseudogene. The CDR3 spans 15 residues. CDR3: CASSPPAGKGEKLFF. The CDR3, as DNA: TGTGCCAGCAGCCCCCCGGCGGGGAAGGGTGAAAAACTGTTTTTT.

The rearrangement uses TRBV9 and TRBJ1-2; 9 nucleotides match TRBD1. The CDR3 is made up of 13 amino acids. The ends lost 2 bases at V and 8 bases at J; junction bases unmatched: 4. Germline V gene lookup returns CDR1 SGDLS and CDR2 YYNGEE. Here the CDR3 DNA reads TGTGCCAGCAGCGTCACAGGGGGCCAAGGCTACACCTTC. This gives the protein CASSVTGGQGYTF. Based on the CDR3 plus reference TRBV9 and TRBJ1-2, the full variable domain is DSGVTQTPKHLITATGQRVTLRCSPRSGDLSVYWYQQSLDQGLQFLIQYYNGEERAKGNILERFSAQQFPDLHSELNLSSLELGDSALYFCASSVTGGQGYTFGSGTRLTVV.

V is TRBV6-1 and J is TRBJ1-5, with TRBD1 identical over 8 bases. The germline gives CDR1 MNHNS, CDR2 SASEGT. CDR3 length: 18 residues. Unmatched junction bases numbered 10, after V lost 0 bases and J lost 3 bases. CDR3 amino acids: CASSEALQGQAFNQPQHF. Written as DNA, the CDR3 is TGTGCCAGCAGTGAAGCGCTTCAGGGACAGGCTTTCAATCAGCCCCAGCATTTT.

V is TRBV4-1 and J is TRBJ2-7; D remains ambiguous. The germline gives CDR1 MGHRA, CDR2 YSYEKL. The CDR3 spans 12 residues. Trimming removed 1 base from V and 3 bases from J, with 4 bases in between. CDR3 sequence reads: CASSQVHYEQYF. The CDR3 DNA is TGCGCCAGCAGCCAAGTTCACTACGAGCAGTACTTC.

The CDR3 nucleotides read TGTGCCAGCGCTCCCGGACAGGGCCCAGGCACTGAAGCTTTCTTT. It translates to CASAPGQGPGTEAFF. The chain has TRBV28 and TRBJ1-1; 8 nucleotides agree with TRBD1. Germline values: CDR1 MDHEN, CDR2 SYDVKM. Trimming took 8 bases from V and 4 from J; bases not matched to a gene: 12. This CDR3 region has 15 residues. Full variable domain (remainder filled in from reference TRBV28 and TRBJ1-1): DVKVTQSSRYLVKRTGEKVFLECVQDMDHENMFWYRQDPGLGLRLIYFSYDVKMKEKGDIPEGYSVSREKKERFSLILESASTNQTSMYLCASAPGQGPGTEAFFGQGTRLTVV.

This rearrangement joins TRBV24-1 to TRBJ1-2; possibly TRBD1 for D (5 bases). This CDR3 has 14 amino acids. V was trimmed by 3 bases and J by 4 bases, leaving 11 bases between them. Germline CDR1 reads KGHDR; CDR2 reads SFDVKD. In nucleotides, the CDR3 is TGTGCCACCAGTGATGCCCGACAGCCCTATGGCTACACCTTC. Translation gives CATSDARQPYGYTF.

The gene calls are TRBV3-1 (or the pseudogene TRBV3-2) and TRBJ2-4; 11 positions agree with TRBD1. Looked up from germline, CDR1 is LGHDT and CDR2 is YNNKEL (reference sequence). Trimming took 3 bases from V and 8 from J; bases not matched to a gene: 6. The CDR3 has 15 residues. CDR3 DNA sequence: TGTGCCAGCAGCCACCGAGGACAGGGGGCGGACATTCAGTACTTC. It specifies CASSHRGQGADIQYF.

This rearrangement joins TRBV19 to TRBJ1-6, with 8 bases lining up with TRBD1. Germline V lookup: CDR1 LNHDA, CDR2 SQIVND (reference sequence). J gave up 6 bases and V 5 bases, and 9 bases lay outside the gene matches. CDR3 length equals 16 residues. This chain's CDR3 is CASSPQGAQGNSPLHF. CDR3 sequence (DNA): TGTGCCAGTAGTCCTCAGGGGGCGCAGGGTAATTCACCCCTCCACTTT.

The chain joins TRBV11-2 to TRBJ2-7, with 9 bases lining up with TRBD1. This CDR3 is 13 amino acids long. Germline CDR1 is SGHAT and CDR2 is FQNNGV. Trimming cost V 3 bases and J 6 bases; bases outside gene matches: 3. Written as DNA, the CDR3 is TGTGCCAGCAGCTTGGGACAGGGTGTCGAGCAGTACTTC. It codes for CASSLGQGVEQYF.

This clone occurred once. The chain employs TRBV5-1 and TRBJ2-5, with 8 bases that match TRBD1. Germline loops: CDR1 SGHRS, CDR2 YFSETQ. The CDR3 runs to 15 residues. V was clipped by 4 bases and J by 1 base; unmatched bases: 6. The CDR3 DNA sequence: TGCGCCAGCAGCCGACTGACAGGGGTCCAAGAGACCCAGTACTTC. Translating gives CASSRLTGVQETQYF.

In this sample, this clone turned up once. The chain combines TRBV5-4 with TRBJ2-1; unclear D gene. This CDR3 contains 12 residues. Germline V gives CDR1 SGHNT, CDR2 YYREEE (reference sequence). V gave up 6 bases and J gave up 6 bases, with 10 bases separating them. This CDR3 reads CASTPGGNEQFF. CDR3 nucleotide sequence: TGTGCCAGCACCCCAGGTGGCAATGAGCAGTTCTTC.

This clone came up a few times. The V and J genes are TRBV5-4 and TRBJ2-7, with a possible D match to TRBD1 (6 bases). CDR3 length: 14 residues. CDR1 is SGHNT and CDR2 is YYREEE in the germline V gene (reference sequence). Trimming removed 4 bases from V and 2 bases from J, with 13 bases in between. CDR3 protein: CASSPGTSPYEQYF. In DNA form, the CDR3 reads TGTGCCAGCAGCCCAGGGACATCACCCTACGAGCAGTACTTC.

V is TRBV4-1 and J is TRBJ2-7; D might be TRBD1 (6 bases). The V and J ends lost 0 bases and 1 base respectively, with 10 bases between them. The CDR3 is 15 amino acids. The germline V gene has CDR1 MGHRA and CDR2 YSYEKL. CDR3 DNA: TGCGCCAGCAGCCAAGACGGCAGGGGTTCCTACGAGCAGTACTTC. The encoded protein is CASSQDGRGSYEQYF.

The chain is built from TRBV3-1 (or the pseudogene TRBV3-2) and TRBJ2-5; 7 bases are shared with TRBD2. The CDR3 loop spans 14 amino acids. J gave up 5 bases and V 4 bases, and 7 bases lay outside the gene matches. Germline CDR1 and CDR2: LGHDT and YNNKEL (reference sequence). The CDR3 coding sequence is TGTGCCAGCAGCCCCCGGCGGGGGAGTGAGACCCAGTACTTC. Encoded protein: CASSPRRGSETQYF.